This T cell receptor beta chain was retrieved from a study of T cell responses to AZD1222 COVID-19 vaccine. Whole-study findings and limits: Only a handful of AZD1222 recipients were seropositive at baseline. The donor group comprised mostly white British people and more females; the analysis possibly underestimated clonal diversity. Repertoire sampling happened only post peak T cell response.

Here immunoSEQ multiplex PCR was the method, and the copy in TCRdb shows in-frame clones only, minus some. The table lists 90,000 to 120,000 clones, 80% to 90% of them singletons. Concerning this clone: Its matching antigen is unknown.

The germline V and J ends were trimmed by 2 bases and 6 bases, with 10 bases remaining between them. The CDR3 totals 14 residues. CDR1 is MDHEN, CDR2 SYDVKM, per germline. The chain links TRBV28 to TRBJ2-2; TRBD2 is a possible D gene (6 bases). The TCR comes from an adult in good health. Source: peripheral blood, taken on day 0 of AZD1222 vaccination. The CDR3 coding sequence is TGTGCCAGCAGTTTAGACCAGCGGGCCGGGGAGCTGTTTTTT. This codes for CASSLDQRAGELFF.